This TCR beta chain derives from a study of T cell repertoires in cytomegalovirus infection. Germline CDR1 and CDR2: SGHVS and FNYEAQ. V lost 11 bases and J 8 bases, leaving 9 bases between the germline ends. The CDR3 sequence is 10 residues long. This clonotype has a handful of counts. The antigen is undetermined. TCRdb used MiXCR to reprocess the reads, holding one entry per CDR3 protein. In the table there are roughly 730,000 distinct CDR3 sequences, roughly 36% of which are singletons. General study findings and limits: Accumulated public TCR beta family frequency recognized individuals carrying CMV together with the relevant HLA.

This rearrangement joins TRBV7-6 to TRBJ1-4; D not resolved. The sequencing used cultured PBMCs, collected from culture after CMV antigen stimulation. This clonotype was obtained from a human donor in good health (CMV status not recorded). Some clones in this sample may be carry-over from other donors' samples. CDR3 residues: CALEMEKLFF. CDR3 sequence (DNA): TGTGCCTTGGAGATGGAAAAACTGTTTTTT.